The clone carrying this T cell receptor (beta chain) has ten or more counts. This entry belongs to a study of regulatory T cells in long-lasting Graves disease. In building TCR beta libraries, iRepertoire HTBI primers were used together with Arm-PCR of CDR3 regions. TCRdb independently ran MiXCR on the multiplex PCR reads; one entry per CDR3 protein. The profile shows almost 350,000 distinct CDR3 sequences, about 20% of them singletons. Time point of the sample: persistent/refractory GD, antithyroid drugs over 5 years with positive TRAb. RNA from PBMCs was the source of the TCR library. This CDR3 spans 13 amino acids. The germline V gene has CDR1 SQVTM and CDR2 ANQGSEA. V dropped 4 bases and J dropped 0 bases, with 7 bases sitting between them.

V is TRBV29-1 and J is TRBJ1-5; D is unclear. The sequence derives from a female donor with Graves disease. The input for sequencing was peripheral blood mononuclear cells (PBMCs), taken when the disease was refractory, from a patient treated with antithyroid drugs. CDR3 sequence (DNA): TGCAGCGTTGTATCCAATAGCAATCAGCCCCAGCATTTT. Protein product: CSVVSNSNQPQHF.